This T cell receptor (beta chain) comes out of a study of blood T cell repertoires in COVID-19. Some clones are missing from TCRdb's copy, which holds only in-frame ones; the method was immunoSEQ multiplex PCR. The sample holds 14,000 or so clones, roughly 91% seen once. CDR3 length: 14 residues. V lost 9 bases and J 5 bases, leaving 20 bases between the germline ends. The germline V gene encodes CDR1 MDHEN and CDR2 SYDVKM. Material: peripheral blood. This receptor was taken from a human donor in a cohort sampled during active COVID-19. J is TRBJ2-7 and V is TRBV28, with D tentatively TRBD1 (6 bases). This chain's CDR3 is CASWSVGARDEQYF. The CDR3 bases are TGTGCCAGTTGGTCTGTGGGGGCTAGGGACGAGCAGTACTTC.